The 19 T cell receptor beta chains in this list originate from one sample, sequenced in a study of T cell changes during pregnancy in multiple sclerosis. Assay used: immunoSEQ multiplex PCR; TCRdb lists only in-frame clones, some missing. In the table there are 75,000 to 95,000 clones, 85% to 95% of which are singletons. This specimen consisted of peripheral blood, obtained after pregnancy. These TCRs come from a female donor with multiple sclerosis, enrolled in a pregnancy study.

V gene TRBV28 combines with J gene TRBJ2-7, with unresolved D. The CDR3 runs 14 residues. CDR1 is MDHEN, CDR2 SYDVKM, per germline. Trimming left V 3 bases short and J 2 bases short, with 11 bases between. The CDR3 nucleotides read TGTGCCAGCAGTTTTCTCCTTCCCCCCTACGAGCAGTACTTC. Encoded protein: CASSFLLPPYEQYF.

Here the CDR3 reads CASSSLGQNTEAFF. The CDR3 DNA sequence: TGTGCCAGCAGCTCCCTGGGACAGAACACTGAAGCTTTCTTT. The J gene is TRBJ1-1, the V gene TRBV5-6, with D perhaps TRBD1 (6 bases). This CDR3 region has 14 residues. V was clipped by 3 bases and J by 1 base, with 10 bases between them. CDR1 is SGHDT and CDR2 is YYEEEE in the germline V gene.

This clone was picked up one time. At one of its ends the junction is not consistent with the germline gene, which may arise from a read error. This chain links TRBV6-1 with TRBJ1-2; TRBD1 agrees at 7 bases. Germline CDR1 and CDR2: MNHNS and SASEGT. The CDR3 runs 12 residues. The CDR3 nucleotides read TGTGCCAGCAGTGAAAGTAGGGGACAGCACTTTTTC. Amino acid sequence: CASSESRGQHFF.

V and J are TRBV6-4 and TRBJ2-5, with D possibly TRBD2 on 5 matching bases. Germline V gene data show CDR1 as MRHNA and CDR2 as SNTAGT. The CDR3 loop spans 13 amino acids. The ends were cut back, 6 bases at V and 5 bases at J, with 13 bases in the middle. The chain's CDR3 is CASSVDWAETQYF. CDR3 DNA sequence: TGTGCCAGCAGCGTGGACTGGGCGGAGACCCAGTACTTC.

The gene calls are TRBV11-2 and TRBJ2-1; TRBD2 matches 9 bases. Looked up from germline, CDR1 is SGHAT and CDR2 is FQNNGV. With 5 bases clipped from V and 9 bases from J, the junction kept 11 bases outside the gene matches. The length of the CDR3 is 15 residues. The CDR3 region has the DNA TGTGCCAGCAGCGACCATAATAGCGGGAGTAGTGAGCAGTTCTTC. Its translation is CASSDHNSGSSEQFF.

The V call is TRBV5-4, the J call TRBJ2-7; 8 nucleotides line up with TRBD1. The CDR3 sequence is 13 residues long. The V segment lost 4 bases and the J segment 5 bases; nucleotides outside the gene matches: 5. Germline V gene data show CDR1 as SGHNT and CDR2 as YYREEE (reference sequence). CDR3: CASSPPGQDEQYF. CDR3 DNA sequence: TGTGCCAGCAGCCCTCCGGGACAGGACGAGCAGTACTTC.

This chain connects TRBV5-6 to TRBJ1-6, with D unclear. Trimming pared 3 bases from V and 0 bases from J, leaving 4 bases between. The germline gives CDR1 SGHDT, CDR2 YYEEEE. The CDR3 contains 14 residues. The CDR3 spells CASSSGSYNSPLHF. The CDR3 bases are TGTGCCAGCAGCTCCGGCTCCTATAATTCACCCCTCCACTTT.

This rearrangement joins TRBV7-9 to TRBJ2-3, with 9 bases aligning to TRBD1. CDR1 is SEHNR and CDR2 is FQNEAQ in the germline V gene (reference sequence). V lost 2 bases to trimming and J lost 3 bases; unmatched junction nucleotides: 9. The CDR3 loop spans 17 amino acids. As DNA, the CDR3 is TGTGCCAGCAGCTTACCAAACTCCGGGACAGGGACAGATACGCAGTATTTT. Its translation: CASSLPNSGTGTDTQYF. The full variable domain, rest sourced from reference TRBV7-9 and TRBJ2-3, is DTGVSQNPRHKITKRGQNVTFRCDPISEHNRLYWYRQTLGQGPEFLTYFQNEAQLEKSRLLSDRFSAERPKGSFSTLEIQRTEQGDSAMYLCASSLPNSGTGTDTQYFGPGTRLTVL.

The chain recombines TRBV10-3 with TRBJ1-1, with D hard to call. This CDR3 has 14 amino acids. Trimming cost V 5 bases and J 2 bases, with 12 bases left between them. CDR1 is ENHRY and CDR2 is SYGVKD in the germline V gene. CDR3 protein: CAISTGIHNTEAFF. The CDR3 DNA is TGTGCCATCAGTACCGGGATTCACAACACTGAAGCTTTCTTT.

The table lists this clone with a count of one. This chain joins TRBV28 and TRBJ2-7; 11 positions match TRBD2. Germline assignment: CDR1 MDHEN and CDR2 SYDVKM. J gave up 3 bases and V 7 bases, and 8 bases lay outside the gene matches. The CDR3 is 15 residues long. This CDR3 is CASNLPGLAVYEQYF. The CDR3, as DNA: TGTGCCAGCAACCTACCGGGACTAGCGGTCTACGAGCAGTACTTC.

This sequence joins TRBV2 and TRBJ1-5; a weak D match, TRBD1 (6 bases). The germline V gene encodes CDR1 SNHLY and CDR2 FYNNEI. Deletions cut 6 bases from V and 3 bases from J, with 15 bases between. CDR3 length: 15 amino acids. The CDR3 loop is CASRGGGDANQPQHF. The CDR3 coding sequence is TGTGCCAGCAGAGGGGGAGGGGATGCCAATCAGCCCCAGCATTTT.

The J gene is TRBJ2-3, the V gene TRBV9, with 7 bases matching TRBD2. The V gene's germline CDR1 is SGDLS and CDR2 YYNGEE. V shed 0 bases and J 0 bases; nucleotides not matched to a gene: 4. The CDR3 sequence is 16 residues long. Here the CDR3 DNA reads TGTGCCAGCAGCGTAGGTCAGCGGGATAGCACAGATACGCAGTATTTT. It specifies CASSVGQRDSTDTQYF. The full variable domain, its missing parts supplied by reference TRBV9 and TRBJ2-3, is DSGVTQTPKHLITATGQRVTLRCSPRSGDLSVYWYQQSLDQGLQFLIQYYNGEERAKGNILERFSAQQFPDLHSELNLSSLELGDSALYFCASSVGQRDSTDTQYFGPGTRLTVL.

This chain links TRBV25-1 with TRBJ2-5, with D tentatively TRBD1 (6 bases). Germline CDR1 is MGHDK and CDR2 is SYGVNS. V gave up 3 bases and J gave up 5 bases, with 16 bases separating them. This CDR3 has 15 residues. CDR3 nucleotides: TGTGCCAGCAGTGAGGGGGCTGACAGAGGGGAGACCCAGTACTTC. As protein: CASSEGADRGETQYF.

The V gene is TRBV18, the J gene TRBJ2-3, with 8 bases that match TRBD2. Germline V gene lookup returns CDR1 KGHSH and CDR2 LQKENI. With V trimmed by 2 bases and J by 1 base, 5 bases remained unmatched. The CDR3 spans 16 residues. CDR3 nucleotides: TGTGCCAGCTCACCAGAGATTAGCGGGGGCACAGATACGCAGTATTTT. This sequence encodes CASSPEISGGTDTQYF.

V is TRBV7-2 and J is TRBJ1-2; the match to TRBD1 covers 8 bases. V was pared by 5 bases and J by 2 bases, with 4 bases of the junction left unmatched. The CDR3 covers 14 residues. CDR1 is SGHTA, CDR2 FQGNSA, per germline. The CDR3 coding sequence is TGTGCCAGCAGCCAGGGACAGGCGAACTATGGCTACACCTTC. It specifies CASSQGQANYGYTF.

V gene TRBV6-5 combines with J gene TRBJ1-2; D is unclear. Trimming removed 0 bases at V and 1 base at J, with 6 bases between. The CDR3 totals 14 residues. The germline gives CDR1 MNHEY, CDR2 SVGAGI. CDR3 amino acids: CASSYSQVNYGYTF. CDR3 coding DNA: TGTGCCAGCAGTTACTCGCAGGTTAACTATGGCTACACCTTC.

The rearrangement links TRBV30 to TRBJ2-7, with TRBD1 identical over 7 bases. This CDR3 is built from 14 residues. J lost 4 bases, V lost 4 bases, and 10 bases had no gene match. The germline CDR1 and CDR2 sequences are GTSNPN and SVGIG (reference sequence). The CDR3 sequence: CAWTETGTAYEQYF. The DNA for the CDR3 is TGTGCCTGGACTGAGACCGGGACAGCTTACGAGCAGTACTTC.

The rearrangement links TRBV7-7 to TRBJ1-5; no definite D call. From germline, CDR1 is SSHAT and CDR2 FNYEAQ (reference sequence). The CDR3 loop spans 14 amino acids. Trimming took off 1 base at V and 3 bases at J, with 7 bases between the two ends. CDR3 loop: CASSLGHPNQPQHF. CDR3 in DNA: TGTGCCAGCAGCTTAGGACACCCCAATCAGCCCCAGCATTTT.

This chain links TRBV29-1 with TRBJ1-1; possible D gene TRBD1, 5 bases. Germline assignment: CDR1 SQVTM and CDR2 ANQGSEA. The CDR3 consists of 12 residues. Deletions cut 6 bases from V and 1 base from J, with 9 bases between. As DNA, the CDR3 is TGCAGCGTGACAGTCCGGAACACTGAAGCTTTCTTT. As protein: CSVTVRNTEAFF.